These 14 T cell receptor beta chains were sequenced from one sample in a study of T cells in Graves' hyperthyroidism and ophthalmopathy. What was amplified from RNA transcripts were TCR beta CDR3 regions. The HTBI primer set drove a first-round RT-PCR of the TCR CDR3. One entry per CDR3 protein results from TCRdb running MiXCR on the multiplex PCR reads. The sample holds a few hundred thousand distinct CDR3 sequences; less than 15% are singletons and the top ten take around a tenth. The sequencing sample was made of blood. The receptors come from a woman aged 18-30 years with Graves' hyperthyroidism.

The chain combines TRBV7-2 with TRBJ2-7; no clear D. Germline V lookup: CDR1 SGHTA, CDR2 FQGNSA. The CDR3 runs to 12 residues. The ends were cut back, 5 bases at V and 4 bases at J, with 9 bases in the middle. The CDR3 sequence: CASSLSRYEQYF. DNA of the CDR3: TGTGCCAGCAGCCTTTCCCGATACGAGCAGTACTTC.

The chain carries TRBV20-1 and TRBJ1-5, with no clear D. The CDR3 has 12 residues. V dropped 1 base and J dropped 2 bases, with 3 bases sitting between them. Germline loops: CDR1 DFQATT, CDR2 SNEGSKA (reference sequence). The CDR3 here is CSARGRNQPQHF. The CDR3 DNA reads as TGCAGTGCTAGAGGTCGCAATCAGCCCCAGCATTTT.

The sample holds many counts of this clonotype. The CDR3 DNA follows: TGTGCCAGCAGTTTACTGACAGGGGATTCTGAAGCTTTCTTT. It is translated as CASSLLTGDSEAFF. This chain links TRBV28 with TRBJ1-1; 8 nucleotides line up with TRBD1. The CDR3 spans 14 residues. Unmatched junction bases numbered 5, after V lost 2 bases and J lost 6 bases. CDR1 MDHEN and CDR2 SYDVKM come from the germline V gene.

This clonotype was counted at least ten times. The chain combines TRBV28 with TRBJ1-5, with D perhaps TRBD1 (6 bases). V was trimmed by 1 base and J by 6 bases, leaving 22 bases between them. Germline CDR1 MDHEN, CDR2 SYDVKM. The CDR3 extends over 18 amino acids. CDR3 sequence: CASSLLGGGGVPGQPQHF. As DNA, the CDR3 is TGTGCCAGCAGTTTATTGGGCGGGGGGGGCGTTCCAGGTCAGCCCCAGCATTTT.

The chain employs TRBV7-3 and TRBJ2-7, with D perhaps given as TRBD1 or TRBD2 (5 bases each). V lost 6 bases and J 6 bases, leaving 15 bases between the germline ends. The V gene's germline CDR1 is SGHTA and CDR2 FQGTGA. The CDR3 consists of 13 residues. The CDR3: CASSGTAGTEQYF. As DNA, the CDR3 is TGTGCCAGCAGTGGCACAGCAGGGACCGAGCAGTACTTC.

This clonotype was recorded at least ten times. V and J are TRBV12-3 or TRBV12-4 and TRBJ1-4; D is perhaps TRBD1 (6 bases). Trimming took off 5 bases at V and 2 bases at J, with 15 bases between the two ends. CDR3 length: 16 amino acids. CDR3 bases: TGTGCCAGCAGTCCGCGACCAGGGGCTACTAATGAAAAACTGTTTTTT. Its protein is CASSPRPGATNEKLFF.

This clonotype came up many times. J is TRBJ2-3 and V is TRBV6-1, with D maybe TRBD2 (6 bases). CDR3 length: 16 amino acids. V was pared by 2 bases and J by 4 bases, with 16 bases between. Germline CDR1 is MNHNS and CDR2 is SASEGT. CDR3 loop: CASSERSRAGSDTQYF. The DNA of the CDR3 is TGTGCCAGCAGTGAACGGTCTAGAGCGGGCTCAGATACGCAGTATTTT.

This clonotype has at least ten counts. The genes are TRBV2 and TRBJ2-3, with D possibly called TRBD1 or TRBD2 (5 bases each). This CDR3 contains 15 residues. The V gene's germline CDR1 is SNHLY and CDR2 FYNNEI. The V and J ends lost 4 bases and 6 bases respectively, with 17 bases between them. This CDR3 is CASSGEGTGGDTQYF. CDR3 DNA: TGTGCCAGCAGTGGGGAAGGGACGGGCGGGGATACGCAGTATTTT.

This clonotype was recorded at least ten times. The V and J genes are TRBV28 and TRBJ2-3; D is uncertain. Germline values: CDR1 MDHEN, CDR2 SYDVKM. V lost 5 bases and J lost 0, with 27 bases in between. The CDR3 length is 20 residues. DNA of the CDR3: TGTGCCAGCAGTCCTCTGTTGGGCCGATCAGCTACATCTAGCACAGATACGCAGTATTTT. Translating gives CASSPLLGRSATSSTDTQYF.

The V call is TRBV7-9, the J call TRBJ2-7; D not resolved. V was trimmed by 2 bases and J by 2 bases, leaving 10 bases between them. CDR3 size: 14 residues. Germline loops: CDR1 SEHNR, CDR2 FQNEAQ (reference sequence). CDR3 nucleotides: TGTGCCAGCAGCTTAACTAACACTCCCTACGAGCAGTACTTC. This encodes CASSLTNTPYEQYF.

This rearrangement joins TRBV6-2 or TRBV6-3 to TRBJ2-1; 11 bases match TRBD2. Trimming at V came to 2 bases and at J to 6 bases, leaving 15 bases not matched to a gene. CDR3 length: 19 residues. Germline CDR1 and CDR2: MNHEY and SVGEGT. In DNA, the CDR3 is TGTGCCAGCAGTTACCCTGAGGGACTAGCGGCAGAGGATCCCAATGAGCAGTTCTTC. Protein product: CASSYPEGLAAEDPNEQFF.

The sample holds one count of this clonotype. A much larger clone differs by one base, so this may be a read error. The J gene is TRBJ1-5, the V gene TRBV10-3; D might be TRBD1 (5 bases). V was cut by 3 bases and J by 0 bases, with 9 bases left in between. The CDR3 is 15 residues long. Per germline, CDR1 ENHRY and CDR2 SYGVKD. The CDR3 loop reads CAISDGDSSNQPQHF. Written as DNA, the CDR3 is TGTGCCATCAGTGATGGGGACTCTAGCAATCAGCCCCAGCATTTT.

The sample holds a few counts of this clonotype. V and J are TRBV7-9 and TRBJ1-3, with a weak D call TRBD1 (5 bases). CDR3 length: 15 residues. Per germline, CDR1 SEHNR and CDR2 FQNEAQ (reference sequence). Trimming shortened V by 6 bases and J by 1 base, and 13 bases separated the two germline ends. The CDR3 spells CASRNTGSSGNTIYF. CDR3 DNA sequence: TGTGCCAGCAGGAACACAGGATCTTCTGGAAACACCATATATTTT.

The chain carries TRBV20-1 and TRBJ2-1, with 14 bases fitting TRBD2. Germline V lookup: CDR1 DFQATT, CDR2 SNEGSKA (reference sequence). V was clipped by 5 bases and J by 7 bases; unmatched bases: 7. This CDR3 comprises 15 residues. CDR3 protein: CSAEGLAGDVNEQFF. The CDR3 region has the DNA TGCAGTGCTGAGGGACTAGCGGGAGATGTAAATGAGCAGTTCTTC.